The source of this T cell receptor (beta chain) is a study of blood T cell repertoires in COVID-19. Study-level information: COVID-19 samples from acute and convalescent phases originated in the United States, Italy and Spain.

Generated by immunoSEQ multiplex PCR, the TCRdb table keeps only in-frame clones and is missing some. The table records roughly 80,000 clones, 88% of them present only once. The sample holds a few counts of this clone. The V gene's germline CDR1 is SGHDN and CDR2 FVKESK. The CDR3 totals 17 residues. Germline trimming cut 5 bases from V and 7 bases from J; bases unmatched to any gene: 15. Sequenced material: peripheral blood. The sequence derives from a woman over 75 with acute or convalescent COVID-19. The V gene is TRBV14, the J gene TRBJ2-1; 9 nucleotides match TRBD1. CDR3 protein: CASSERKQGASRNEQFF. Here the CDR3 DNA reads TGTGCCAGCAGCGAAAGAAAACAGGGGGCGTCTAGGAATGAGCAGTTCTTC.